This record concerns one TCR beta chain sequence. Its matching antigen is unknown. The sample is drawn from a study of cytomegalovirus exposure and HLA in healthy donors. Study-wide results and limits: Across donors, sequencing depth was assumed by presence/absence analyses to be roughly uniform.

PCR amplification relied on 60 Vbeta primers (plus 13 Jbeta primers). Sequencing used immunoSEQ multiplex PCR; TCRdb keeps in-frame clones, though not all of them. The table lists over 100,000 clones, just under 75% of them singletons, with 6.6% in the top ten. The CDR3 is 15 amino acids. Germline assignment: CDR1 MNHNS and CDR2 SASEGT. Unmatched junction bases numbered 8, after V lost 4 bases and J lost 5 bases. The receptor was isolated from a middle-aged man in good health and CMV-seropositive. The V and J genes are TRBV6-1 and TRBJ2-3; TRBD1 matches at 8 bases. Sequenced material: PBMCs. The CDR3 here is CASSARGLGVDTQYF. The CDR3 coding sequence is TGTGCCAGCAGTGCCAGGGGGCTTGGCGTAGATACGCAGTATTTT.